Listed here are 32 T cell receptor beta chains from one sample, sequenced in a study of cytomegalovirus exposure and HLA in healthy donors. Assay used: immunoSEQ multiplex PCR; TCRdb lists only in-frame clones, some missing. The sample comprises 150,000 to 250,000 clones, about 81% of which are singletons, and 1% to 1.5% rests with the top ten. Sequencing input: PBMCs. All receptors derive from a woman under 40 in good health and CMV-seronegative.

The V and J genes are TRBV29-1 and TRBJ2-3; 7 nucleotides align to TRBD1. Germline lookup yields CDR1 SQVTM and CDR2 ANQGSEA. After removal of 7 bases from V and 4 bases from J, the junction contained 5 bases not matched to a gene. The CDR3 runs 12 residues. The chain's CDR3 is CSGRQGPDTQYF. DNA for the CDR3: TGCAGCGGCCGACAGGGCCCAGATACGCAGTATTTT.

This sequence joins TRBV4-1 and TRBJ1-4, with 9 bases aligning to TRBD1. V was pared by 0 bases and J by 4 bases, with 3 bases of the junction left unmatched. The CDR3 covers 16 residues. Germline V gives CDR1 MGHRA, CDR2 YSYEKL. DNA for the CDR3: TGCGCCAGCAGCCAAGAAGGGACAGGGCTTAATGAAAAACTGTTTTTT. This gives the protein CASSQEGTGLNEKLFF.

For the CDR3, the DNA is TGTGCCAGCAGCTTATTTAGGACATTTAACTATGGCTACACCTTC. Encoded protein: CASSLFRTFNYGYTF. This chain connects TRBV7-9 to TRBJ1-2; weak D call: TRBD1 (5 bases). This CDR3 spans 15 amino acids. V shed 2 bases and J shed 1 base, with 11 bases lying between them. Germline lookup yields CDR1 SEHNR and CDR2 FQNEAQ (reference sequence).

The V call is TRBV7-3, the J call TRBJ2-3; 15 nucleotides match TRBD2. V was clipped by 3 bases and J by 3 bases; unmatched bases: 10. The CDR3 totals 19 residues. Per germline, CDR1 SGHTA and CDR2 FQGTGA. For the CDR3, the DNA is TGTGCCAGCAGCTTCCGCCCGGCGGGACTAGCGGGGGGTACAGATACGCAGTATTTT. The encoded protein is CASSFRPAGLAGGTDTQYF.

The chain combines TRBV27 with TRBJ2-2; 8 nucleotides agree with TRBD1. The CDR3 sequence is 15 residues long. With 6 bases clipped from V and 4 bases from J, the junction kept 7 bases outside the gene matches. Germline assignment: CDR1 MNHEY and CDR2 SMNVEV (reference sequence). The DNA for the CDR3 is TGTGCCAGCAGCTCGGACAGGGTAGCCACCGGGGAGCTGTTTTTT. This translates into CASSSDRVATGELFF.

V gene TRBV19 combines with J gene TRBJ1-5; tentative D call: TRBD1 (6 bases). The germline V gene encodes CDR1 LNHDA and CDR2 SQIVND (reference sequence). This CDR3 has 16 amino acids. V was clipped by 3 bases and J by 0 bases, with 12 bases between them. The CDR3 reads CASSIRGAYSNQPQHF. As DNA, the CDR3 is TGTGCCAGTAGTATTCGGGGGGCTTATAGCAATCAGCCCCAGCATTTT. Full variable domain (outside the CDR3, taken from reference TRBV19 and TRBJ1-5): DGGITQSPKYLFRKEGQNVTLSCEQNLNHDAMYWYRQDPGQGLRLIYYSQIVNDFQKGDIAEGYSVSREKKESFPLTVTSAQKNPTAFYLCASSIRGAYSNQPQHFGDGTRLSIL.

V usage is TRBV5-1 and J usage is TRBJ2-1; TRBD2 might be the D (6 bases). The germline V gene has CDR1 SGHRS and CDR2 YFSETQ. V dropped 3 bases and J dropped 0 bases, with 7 bases sitting between them. The CDR3 loop spans 14 amino acids. The chain's CDR3 is CASSYGSSYNEQFF. The DNA of the CDR3 is TGCGCCAGCAGCTACGGGAGCTCCTACAATGAGCAGTTCTTC. Combining the CDR3 with reference TRBV5-1 and TRBJ2-1 gives the whole variable domain KAGVTQTPRYLIKTRGQQVTLSCSPISGHRSVSWYQQTPGQGLQFLFEYFSETQRNKGNFPGRFSGRQFSNSRSEMNVSTLELGDSALYLCASSYGSSYNEQFFGPGTRLTVL.

V is TRBV29-1 and J is TRBJ2-1; 10 bases fit TRBD1. CDR3 length equals 15 residues. The trim removed 7 bases at V and 3 bases at J, leaving 9 bases unmatched. Germline V gene data show CDR1 as SQVTM and CDR2 as ANQGSEA. The CDR3 here is CSARRGTGVYNEQFF. The CDR3 nucleotides read TGCAGCGCCAGAAGGGGGACAGGGGTCTACAATGAGCAGTTCTTC.

This chain connects TRBV5-4 to TRBJ2-1; D might be TRBD1 (6 bases). In germline, CDR1 is SGHNT, CDR2 YYREEE (reference sequence). Trimming cost V 1 base and J 6 bases, with 8 bases left between them. The CDR3 runs to 13 residues. The CDR3 spells CASSLWTVNEQFF. CDR3 nucleotide sequence: TGTGCCAGCAGCTTGTGGACAGTCAATGAGCAGTTCTTC.

The J gene is TRBJ2-3, the V gene TRBV6-4; tentative D call: TRBD2 (6 bases). Germline-derived CDR1 and CDR2 are MRHNA and SNTAGT. The CDR3 is made up of 13 amino acids. The V end lost 9 bases, the J end lost 6 bases, and 16 bases lay between the germline ends. This chain's CDR3 is CASSSRAGDTQYF. Written as DNA, the CDR3 is TGTGCCAGTTCGAGCCGGGCGGGGGATACGCAGTATTTT.

This chain uses TRBV6-1 with TRBJ1-2, with D hard to call. In germline, CDR1 is MNHNS, CDR2 SASEGT. The CDR3 runs to 13 residues. V was clipped by 7 bases and J by 4 bases, with 13 bases between them. The CDR3 here is CASKLLVSYGYTF. Written as DNA, the CDR3 is TGTGCCAGCAAACTCCTTGTGAGCTATGGCTACACCTTC.

CDR3 residues: CASSTGLADNEQFF. CDR3 DNA sequence: TGCGCCAGCAGCACGGGACTAGCGGACAATGAGCAGTTCTTC. The chain uses TRBV5-1 and TRBJ2-1; 11 bases map to TRBD2. CDR1 and CDR2 from the germline V gene are SGHRS and YFSETQ. With 4 bases clipped from V and 5 bases from J, the junction kept 2 bases outside the gene matches. This CDR3 is 14 amino acids long. Together with reference TRBV5-1 and TRBJ2-1, the CDR3 gives the full variable domain: KAGVTQTPRYLIKTRGQQVTLSCSPISGHRSVSWYQQTPGQGLQFLFEYFSETQRNKGNFPGRFSGRQFSNSRSEMNVSTLELGDSALYLCASSTGLADNEQFFGPGTRLTVL.

The genes are TRBV9 and TRBJ2-7; 9 bases are shared with TRBD1. V was pared by 3 bases and J by 2 bases, with 3 bases of the junction left unmatched. Germline V gene sequence: CDR1 SGDLS, CDR2 YYNGEE. This CDR3 is 14 amino acids long. The CDR3 nucleotides are TGTGCCAGCAGCGGACAGGGGGGGCCCTACGAGCAGTACTTC. Amino acid sequence: CASSGQGGPYEQYF.

V is TRBV5-4 and J is TRBJ2-1, with 9 bases matching TRBD1. After removal of 0 bases from V and 3 bases from J, the junction contained 1 base not matched to a gene. Germline V gene lookup returns CDR1 SGHNT and CDR2 YYREEE (reference sequence). The CDR3 contains 15 residues. The CDR3 loop is CASSLGQGVYNEQFF. DNA of the CDR3: TGTGCCAGCAGCTTGGGACAGGGGGTCTACAATGAGCAGTTCTTC.

The chain carries TRBV28 and TRBJ1-2, with D possibly being TRBD1 (5 bases). The germline V and J ends were trimmed by 6 bases and 4 bases, with 9 bases remaining between them. The CDR3 runs to 12 residues. Germline CDR1 MDHEN, CDR2 SYDVKM. The CDR3 reads CASRTVTYGYTF. In nucleotides, the CDR3 is TGTGCCAGCAGGACAGTCACCTATGGCTACACCTTC.

The chain has TRBV9 and TRBJ1-1; a possible D gene is TRBD1 (6 bases). The CDR3 totals 16 residues. CDR1 and CDR2 (germline): SGDLS, YYNGEE. With 0 bases removed from V and 1 base from J, the gap between germline ends came to 13 bases. CDR3 region: CASSVDPGQRNTEAFF. The CDR3 region has the DNA TGTGCCAGCAGCGTAGACCCTGGACAGCGGAACACTGAAGCTTTCTTT.

The chain employs TRBV5-1 and TRBJ1-5; a possible D gene is TRBD1 (5 bases). The V gene's germline CDR1 is SGHRS and CDR2 YFSETQ. Trimming took off 0 bases at V and 1 base at J, with 14 bases between the two ends. CDR3 length: 17 amino acids. The CDR3 region is CASSLGDWERSNQPQHF. The CDR3 DNA follows: TGCGCCAGCAGCTTGGGGGACTGGGAAAGAAGCAATCAGCCCCAGCATTTT.

This chain links TRBV5-1 with TRBJ1-2; 10 nucleotides line up with TRBD1. V was clipped by 3 bases and J by 6 bases; unmatched bases: 14. The CDR3 is 17 residues long. Germline lookup yields CDR1 SGHRS and CDR2 YFSETQ. The DNA of the CDR3 is TGCGCCAGCAGCTCCCAACCTTCCTTGACAGGGGGCAATGGCTACACCTTC. Protein product: CASSSQPSLTGGNGYTF.

The gene calls are TRBV27 and TRBJ2-7; TRBD2 matches at 9 bases. CDR1 is MNHEY, CDR2 SMNVEV, per germline (reference sequence). This CDR3 is built from 16 residues. V shed 5 bases and J 0 bases; nucleotides not matched to a gene: 8. This chain's CDR3 is CASSGGSGRSSYEQYF. The CDR3 region has the DNA TGTGCCAGCAGTGGGGGGAGCGGGAGGTCCTCCTACGAGCAGTACTTC.

The rearrangement uses TRBV27 and TRBJ2-2; tentatively, D is TRBD1 (7 bases). Germline lookup yields CDR1 MNHEY and CDR2 SMNVEV (reference sequence). V was cut by 3 bases and J by 3 bases, with 17 bases left in between. The CDR3 contains 17 residues. The CDR3 is CASSFEVGGGYTGELFF. CDR3 bases: TGTGCCAGCAGTTTTGAGGTCGGAGGGGGCTACACCGGGGAGCTGTTTTTT.

J is TRBJ1-2 and V is TRBV7-2, with 8 bases identical to TRBD1. The CDR3 runs 13 residues. The germline V gene has CDR1 SGHTA and CDR2 FQGNSA. Germline trimming cut 0 bases from V and 6 bases from J; bases unmatched to any gene: 0. CDR3 sequence reads: CASSLAQGDGYTF. The DNA for the CDR3 is TGTGCCAGCAGCTTAGCACAGGGGGATGGCTACACCTTC.

The rearrangement uses TRBV4-1 and TRBJ2-5; maybe TRBD2 (7 bases). The CDR3 has 14 residues. Germline assignment: CDR1 MGHRA and CDR2 YSYEKL. The V gene lost 4 bases and the J gene lost 4 bases, with 13 bases spanning the gap. CDR3 nucleotide sequence: TGCGCCAGCAGCCCCGGGGGGCTTAGAGAGACCCAGTACTTC. This translates into CASSPGGLRETQYF.

This clone appeared a few times. The chain links TRBV10-3 to TRBJ1-2, with D maybe TRBD1 (5 bases). Germline V gene sequence: CDR1 ENHRY, CDR2 SYGVKD. This CDR3 has 11 amino acids. V lost 1 base and J 13 bases, leaving 10 bases between the germline ends. CDR3 in amino acids: CAISELQEPTF. CDR3 nucleotides: TGTGCCATCAGTGAGTTACAGGAGCCCACCTTC.

This clone appeared a single time. The V and J genes are TRBV9 and TRBJ2-1, with 7 bases identical to TRBD2. The germline V gene encodes CDR1 SGDLS and CDR2 YYNGEE. The CDR3 is 15 residues long. V shed 0 bases and J 5 bases; nucleotides not matched to a gene: 5. This chain's CDR3 is CASSVVASGHNEQFF. Written as DNA, the CDR3 is TGTGCCAGCAGCGTAGTGGCTAGCGGACACAATGAGCAGTTCTTC. Full variable domain (missing parts from reference TRBV9 and TRBJ2-1): DSGVTQTPKHLITATGQRVTLRCSPRSGDLSVYWYQQSLDQGLQFLIQYYNGEERAKGNILERFSAQQFPDLHSELNLSSLELGDSALYFCASSVVASGHNEQFFGPGTRLTVL.

The V and J genes are TRBV7-9 and TRBJ1-2, with D unclear. The CDR3 runs 19 residues. CDR1 and CDR2 (germline): SEHNR, FQNEAQ (reference sequence). The ends were cut back, 6 bases at V and 8 bases at J, with 34 bases in the middle. The CDR3 protein is CASRHTSRRISGGAEGYTF. The CDR3 DNA reads TGTGCCAGCAGGCACACCTCGAGGCGTATCTCCGGAGGCGCGGAAGGCTACACCTTC.

The V and J genes are TRBV9 and TRBJ2-7; tentative D call: TRBD1 (5 bases). CDR3 size: 15 residues. Germline values: CDR1 SGDLS, CDR2 YYNGEE. Deletions cut 0 bases from V and 2 bases from J, with 12 bases between. The CDR3 DNA sequence: TGTGCCAGCAGCGTAGGTGGACAAAACACCTACGAGCAGTACTTC. Its protein is CASSVGGQNTYEQYF.

The CDR3 sequence is CATSRVAGKYQETQYF. DNA for the CDR3: TGTGCCACCAGCAGAGTGGCAGGGAAGTACCAAGAGACCCAGTACTTC. The chain carries TRBV15 and TRBJ2-5; maybe TRBD1 (5 bases). CDR1 is LNHNV and CDR2 is YYDKDF in the germline V gene (reference sequence). Trimming cost V 1 base and J 0 bases, with 12 bases left between them. This CDR3 is 16 amino acids long.

The chain joins TRBV6-5 to TRBJ2-1; D gene ambiguous. This CDR3 has 11 residues. Germline CDR1 and CDR2: MNHEY and SVGAGI. V lost 4 bases and J lost 4, with 2 bases in between. DNA of the CDR3: TGTGCCAGCAGTTTATACAATGAGCAGTTCTTC. Encoded protein: CASSLYNEQFF.

The genes are TRBV29-1 and TRBJ1-4; D not resolved. CDR1 is SQVTM and CDR2 is ANQGSEA in the germline V gene. Trimming cost V 7 bases and J 4 bases, with 13 bases left between them. This CDR3 comprises 13 residues. The chain's CDR3 is CSAKSGYNEKLFF. For the CDR3, the DNA is TGCAGCGCTAAAAGTGGTTATAATGAAAAACTGTTTTTT.

In this sample, this clone turned up once. The V and J genes are TRBV6-6 and TRBJ2-5; D might be TRBD1 (5 bases). Trimming shortened V by 2 bases and J by 10 bases, and 8 bases separated the two germline ends. The CDR3 totals 11 residues. CDR1 is MNHNY and CDR2 is SVGAGI in the germline V gene (reference sequence). CDR3 region: CASSYQGVQYF. The DNA of the CDR3 is TGTGCCAGCAGTTACCAAGGGGTCCAGTACTTC.

The rearrangement links TRBV9 to TRBJ1-1; 7 bases fit TRBD1. Germline CDR1 SGDLS, CDR2 YYNGEE. J gave up 5 bases and V 4 bases, and 11 bases lay outside the gene matches. The length of the CDR3 is 15 residues. The CDR3 sequence is CASSPGQSPSTEAFF. CDR3 bases: TGTGCCAGCAGCCCGGGACAGAGCCCGAGTACTGAAGCTTTCTTT.

The rearrangement uses TRBV6-1 and TRBJ2-7, with a tentative D call TRBD2 (6 bases). The V end was cut by 2 bases, the J end by 0 bases, with 23 bases between. Germline CDR1 and CDR2: MNHNS and SASEGT. This CDR3 is built from 19 residues. CDR3 in amino acids: CASSEIVTRRFGSSYEQYF. For the CDR3, the DNA is TGTGCCAGCAGTGAAATCGTGACTAGAAGATTCGGGTCCTCCTACGAGCAGTACTTC.